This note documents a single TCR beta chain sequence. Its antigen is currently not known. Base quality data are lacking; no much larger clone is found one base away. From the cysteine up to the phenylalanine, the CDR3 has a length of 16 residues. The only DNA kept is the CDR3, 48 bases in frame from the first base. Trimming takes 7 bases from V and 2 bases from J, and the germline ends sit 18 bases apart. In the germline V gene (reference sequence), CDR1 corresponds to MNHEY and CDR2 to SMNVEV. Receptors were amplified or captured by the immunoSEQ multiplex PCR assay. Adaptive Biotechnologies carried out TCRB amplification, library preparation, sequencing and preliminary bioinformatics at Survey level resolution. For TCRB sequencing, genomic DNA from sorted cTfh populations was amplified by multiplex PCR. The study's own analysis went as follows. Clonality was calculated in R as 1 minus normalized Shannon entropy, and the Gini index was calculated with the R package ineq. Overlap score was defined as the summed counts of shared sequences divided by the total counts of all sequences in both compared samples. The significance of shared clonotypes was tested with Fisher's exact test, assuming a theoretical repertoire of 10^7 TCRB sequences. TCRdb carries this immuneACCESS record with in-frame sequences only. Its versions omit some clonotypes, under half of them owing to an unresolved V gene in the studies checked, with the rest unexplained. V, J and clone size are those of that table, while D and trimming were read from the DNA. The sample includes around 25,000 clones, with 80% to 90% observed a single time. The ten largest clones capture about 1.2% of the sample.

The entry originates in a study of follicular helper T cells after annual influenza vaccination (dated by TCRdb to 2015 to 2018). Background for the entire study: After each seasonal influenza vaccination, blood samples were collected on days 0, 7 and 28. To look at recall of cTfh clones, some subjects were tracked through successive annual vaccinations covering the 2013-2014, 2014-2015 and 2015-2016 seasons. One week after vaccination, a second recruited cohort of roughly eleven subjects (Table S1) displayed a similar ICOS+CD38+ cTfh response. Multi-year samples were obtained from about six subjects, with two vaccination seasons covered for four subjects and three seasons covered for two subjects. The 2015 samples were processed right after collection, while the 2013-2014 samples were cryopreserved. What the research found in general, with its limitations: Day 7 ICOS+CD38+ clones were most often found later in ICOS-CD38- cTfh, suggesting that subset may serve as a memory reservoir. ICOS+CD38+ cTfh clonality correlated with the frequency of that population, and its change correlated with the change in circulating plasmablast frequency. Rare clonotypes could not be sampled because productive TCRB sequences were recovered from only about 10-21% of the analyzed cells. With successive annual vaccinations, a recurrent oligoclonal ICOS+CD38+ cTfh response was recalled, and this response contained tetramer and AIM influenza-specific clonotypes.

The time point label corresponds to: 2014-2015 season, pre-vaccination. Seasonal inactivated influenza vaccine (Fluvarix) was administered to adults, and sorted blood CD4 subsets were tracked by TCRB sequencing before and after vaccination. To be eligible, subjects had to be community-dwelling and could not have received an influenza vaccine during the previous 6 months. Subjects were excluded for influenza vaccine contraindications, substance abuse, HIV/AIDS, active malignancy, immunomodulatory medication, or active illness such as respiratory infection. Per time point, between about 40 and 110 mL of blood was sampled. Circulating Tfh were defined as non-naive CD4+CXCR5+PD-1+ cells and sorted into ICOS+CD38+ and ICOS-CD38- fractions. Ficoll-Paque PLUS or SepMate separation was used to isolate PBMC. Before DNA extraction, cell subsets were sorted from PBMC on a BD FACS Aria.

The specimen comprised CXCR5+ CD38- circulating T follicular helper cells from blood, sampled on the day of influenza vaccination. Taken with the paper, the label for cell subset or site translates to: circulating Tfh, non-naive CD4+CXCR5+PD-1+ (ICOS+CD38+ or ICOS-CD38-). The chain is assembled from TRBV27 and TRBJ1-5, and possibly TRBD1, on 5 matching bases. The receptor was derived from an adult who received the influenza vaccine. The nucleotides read TGTGCCAGCAAGACCAATCGGGACTTTGGCAATCAGCCCCAGCATTTT. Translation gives CASKTNRDFGNQPQHF.